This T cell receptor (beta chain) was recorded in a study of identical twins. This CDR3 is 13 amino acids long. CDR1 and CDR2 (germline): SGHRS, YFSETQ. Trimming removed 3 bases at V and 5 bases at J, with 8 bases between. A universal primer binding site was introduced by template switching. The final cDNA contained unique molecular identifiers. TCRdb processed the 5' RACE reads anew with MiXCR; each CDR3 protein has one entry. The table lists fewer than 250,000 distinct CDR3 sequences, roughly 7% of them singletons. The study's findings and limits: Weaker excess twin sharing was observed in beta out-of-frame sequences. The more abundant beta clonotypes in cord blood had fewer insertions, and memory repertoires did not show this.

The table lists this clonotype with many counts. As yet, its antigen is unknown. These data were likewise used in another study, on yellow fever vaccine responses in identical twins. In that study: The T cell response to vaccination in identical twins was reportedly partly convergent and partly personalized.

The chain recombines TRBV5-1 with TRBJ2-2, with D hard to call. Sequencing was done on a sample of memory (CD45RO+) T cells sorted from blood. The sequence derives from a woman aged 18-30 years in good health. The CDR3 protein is CASSSYSTGELFF. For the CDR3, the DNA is TGCGCCAGCAGCTCCTACTCGACCGGGGAGCTGTTTTTT.